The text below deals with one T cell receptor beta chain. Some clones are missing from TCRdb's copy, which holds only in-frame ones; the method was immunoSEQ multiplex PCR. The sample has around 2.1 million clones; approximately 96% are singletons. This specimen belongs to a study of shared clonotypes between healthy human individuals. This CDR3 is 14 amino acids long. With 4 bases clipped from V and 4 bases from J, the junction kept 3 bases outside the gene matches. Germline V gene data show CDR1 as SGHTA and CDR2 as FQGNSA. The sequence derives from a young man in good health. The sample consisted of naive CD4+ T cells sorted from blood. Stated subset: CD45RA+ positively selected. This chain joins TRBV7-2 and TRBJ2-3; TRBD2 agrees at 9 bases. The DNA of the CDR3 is TGTGCCAGCAGCTGGGGACTAGCTCCAGATACGCAGTATTTT. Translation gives CASSWGLAPDTQYF.